Described below is a single TCR beta chain sequence and its context. CD45RO-negative CD8 cells positively selected for CCR7 made up the naive population, which excluded terminally differentiated effector memory CD45RA+ cells. None of the donors, who were healthy HIV-negative adults, had recently had acute infections or vaccinations. This sample was taken from a study of shared clonotypes between healthy human individuals. Overall study context: In total, the donors were a couple of women and a few men aged 18 to 49. Per donor, CD8 memory used one plate, CD8 naive used two, CD4 memory used three and CD4 naive used three.

The V gene's germline CDR1 is SGHRS and CDR2 YFSETQ. J lost 2 bases, V lost 0 bases, and 11 bases had no gene match. The CDR3 covers 18 residues. The assay was immunoSEQ multiplex PCR, and TCRdb's table has in-frame clones only and misses some. Of about 2 million clones detected, approximately 95% appear once; the ten largest clones hold more than 0.95%. The sample comprised naive CD8+ T cells sorted from blood. The receptor was derived from a man aged 18 to 35 in good health. The rearrangement joins TRBV5-1 to TRBJ1-2; 9 positions agree with TRBD1. CDR3 region: CASSLADSGTGSNYGYTF. The CDR3 DNA reads TGCGCCAGCAGCTTGGCGGACTCCGGGACAGGGTCGAACTATGGCTACACCTTC.